Listed below are T cell receptor beta chains from one sample, sequenced in a study of Tregs in tolerant kidney transplant recipients. Generated by immunoSEQ multiplex PCR, the TCRdb table keeps only in-frame clones and is missing some. The sample holds 20,000 to 25,000 clones, 81% seen once. Source: CD8+ T cells from blood (PBMCs), taken 6 months after the transplant. The source of these receptors is a human patient who received a combined kidney and bone marrow transplant. Some T cells here may be from the graft donor. Both conserved end residues are part of each CDR3. D genes are given only for firm matches. Clone size is given for some rows only: seen once, a few or many times, or a class if the clone is expanded.

TRBD2,TRBV6-6,.,TRBJ2-2,CASSFSGSNTGELFF,TGTGCCAGCAGTTTTAGCGGGAGTAACACCGGGGAGCTGTTTTTT
.,TRBV29-1,.,TRBJ1-2,CSVEEGKYGYTF,TGCAGCGTTGAAGAGGGCAAATATGGCTACACCTTC
.,TRBV10-3,.,TRBJ1-1,CAISEGATEAFF,TGTGCCATCAGTGAGGGGGCCACTGAAGCTTTCTTT
TRBD1,TRBV7-9,.,TRBJ2-2,CASSFIPGTESTGELFF,TGTGCCAGCAGCTTTATCCCCGGGACAGAATCCACCGGGGAGCTGTTTTTT
.,TRBV4-2,.,TRBJ2-2,CASSQVAGAYGELFF,TGTGCCAGCAGCCAAGTTGCGGGGGCGTATGGGGAGCTGTTTTTT
.,TRBV5-5,.,TRBJ2-1,CASSPSVVEQFF,TGTGCCAGCAGCCCGTCGGTTGTTGAGCAGTTCTTC
.,TRBV2,.,TRBJ2-1,CASSEYSSSYNEQFF,TGTGCCAGCAGTGAGTACAGCAGCTCCTACAATGAGCAGTTCTTC
.,TRBV20-1,.,TRBJ2-3,CSARRGTAQYF,TGCAGTGCTAGGAGAGGTACGGCGCAGTATTTT
.,TRBV6-4,.,TRBJ2-2,CASSEASADTGELFF,TGTGCCAGCAGTGAGGCTAGCGCGGACACCGGGGAGCTGTTTTTT
.,TRBV19,.,TRBJ2-1,CASSIAGNTYNEQFF,TGTGCCAGTAGTATAGCGGGTAACACCTACAATGAGCAGTTCTTC
TRBD1,TRBV19,.,TRBJ2-7,CASSITGTGKSEQYF,TGTGCCAGTAGTATAACCGGGACAGGGAAGAGCGAGCAGTACTTC
.,TRBV27,.,TRBJ2-2,CATGVTGELFF,TGTGCCACGGGGGTCACCGGGGAGCTGTTTTTT
.,TRBV6-5,.,TRBJ1-2,CASFGTDSFYGYTF,TGTGCCAGCTTCGGCACCGACTCCTTCTATGGCTACACCTTC
.,TRBV16,.,TRBJ2-3,CASSHFTDTQYF,TGTGCCAGCAGCCACTTCACAGATACGCAGTATTTT
.,TRBV4-2,.,TRBJ1-5,CASSQDRGNQPQHF,TGTGCCAGCAGCCAAGACAGGGGTAATCAGCCCCAGCATTTT
.,TRBV7-9,once,TRBJ2-1,CASSFSPGDREHNEQFF,TGTGCCAGCAGCTTCTCCCCGGGGGACAGAGAACACAATGAGCAGTTCTTC
.,TRBV7-9,.,TRBJ2-2,CASSQAVPSTGELFF,TGTGCCAGCAGCCAAGCGGTACCTAGCACCGGGGAGCTGTTTTTT
TRBD1,TRBV13,once,TRBJ2-7,CASSRGDRAYEQYF,TGTGCCAGCAGCCGTGGGGACAGGGCCTACGAGCAGTACTTC
TRBD1,TRBV5-6,.,TRBJ2-1,CASSFSGQPGNEQFF,TGTGCCAGCAGCTTTTCGGGACAGCCAGGGAATGAGCAGTTCTTC
TRBD2,TRBV5-1,once,TRBJ2-1,CASEVAGGLGNEQFF,TGCGCCAGCGAAGTAGCGGGAGGTTTGGGGAATGAGCAGTTCTTC
.,TRBV9,.,TRBJ1-2,CASSPPGNGYTF,TGTGCCAGCAGCCCACCCGGGAATGGCTACACCTTC
.,TRBV19,.,TRBJ2-7,CATTKGLSSKQYF,TGTGCCACCACGAAGGGGCTGAGTTCGAAGCAGTACTTC
TRBD1,TRBV6-5,.,TRBJ2-7,CASNSGQGEVYEQYF,TGTGCCAGCAACTCCGGACAGGGAGAAGTCTACGAGCAATACTTC
.,TRBV10-3,.,TRBJ2-1,CAISDMNEQFF,TGTGCCATCAGTGATATGAATGAGCAGTTCTTC
.,TRBV18,.,TRBJ2-1,CASSPRRDHNNEQFF,TGTGCCAGCTCACCAAGGAGGGACCATAACAATGAGCAGTTCTTC
.,TRBV7-2,.,TRBJ1-6,CASSGQPLYNSPLHF,TGTGCCAGCAGTGGACAGCCTCTCTATAATTCCCCCCTCCACTTT
.,TRBV15,.,TRBJ1-2,CATSGFREEGYGYTF,TGTGCCACCAGCGGATTCAGGGAGGAGGGCTATGGCTACACCTTC
TRBD1,TRBV10-3,.,TRBJ2-4,CAISEMTGEAKNIQYF,TGTGCCATCAGTGAGATGACAGGGGAGGCCAAAAACATTCAGTACTTC
.,TRBV7-9,.,TRBJ1-2,CASSLRGGLGYGYTF,TGTGCCAGCAGCTTGAGGGGGGGACTGGGATATGGCTACACCTTC
.,TRBV4-2,.,TRBJ2-5,CASSHERGRGGETQYF,TGTGCCAGCAGCCACGAAAGGGGCCGCGGAGGGGAGACCCAGTACTTC
TRBD2,TRBV7-3,.,TRBJ2-7,CASSFSGSAPYEQYF,TGTGCCAGCAGCTTTAGCGGGAGTGCCCCCTACGAGCAGTACTTC
TRBD2,TRBV5-1,.,TRBJ2-7,CASSFRLAVHEQYF,TGCGCCAGCAGCTTCAGACTAGCTGTCCACGAGCAGTACTTC
TRBD2,TRBV2,once,TRBJ2-2,CASNGLSTSGRGRDGELFF,TGTGCCAGCAATGGGCTCTCGACTAGCGGGAGGGGAAGGGACGGGGAGCTGTTTTTT
TRBD2,TRBV7-9,.,TRBJ2-3,CASSLEASGTFYVQYF,TGTGCCAGCAGCCTCGAGGCTAGCGGGACGTTCTATGTACAGTATTTT
TRBD1,TRBV7-6,few,TRBJ1-2,CASSQTGGSGYTF,TGTGCCAGCAGCCAGACAGGGGGCAGTGGCTACACCTTC
TRBD1,TRBV10-3,few,TRBJ1-2,CAISGTGAHYGYTF,TGTGCCATCAGTGGGACAGGGGCTCACTATGGCTACACCTTC
TRBD1,TRBV29-1,.,TRBJ1-2,CSVEVQGAHYGYTF,TGCAGCGTTGAAGTTCAGGGGGCACATTATGGCTACACCTTC
TRBD1,TRBV19,once,TRBJ2-7,CASTSPGGYEQYF,TGTGCCAGTACCTCCCCAGGGGGCTACGAGCAGTACTTC